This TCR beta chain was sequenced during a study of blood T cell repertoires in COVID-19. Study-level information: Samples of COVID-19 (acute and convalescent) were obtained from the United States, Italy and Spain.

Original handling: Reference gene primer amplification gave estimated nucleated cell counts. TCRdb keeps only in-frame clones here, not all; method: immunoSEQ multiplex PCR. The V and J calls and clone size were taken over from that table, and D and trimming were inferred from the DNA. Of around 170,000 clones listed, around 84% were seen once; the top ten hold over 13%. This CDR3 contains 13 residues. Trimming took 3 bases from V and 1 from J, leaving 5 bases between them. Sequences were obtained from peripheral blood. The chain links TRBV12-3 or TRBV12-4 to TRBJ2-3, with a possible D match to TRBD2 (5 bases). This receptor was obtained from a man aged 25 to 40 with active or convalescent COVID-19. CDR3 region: CASSFGGTDTQYF. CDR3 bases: TGTGCCAGCAGTTTCGGGGGCACAGATACGCAGTATTTT.